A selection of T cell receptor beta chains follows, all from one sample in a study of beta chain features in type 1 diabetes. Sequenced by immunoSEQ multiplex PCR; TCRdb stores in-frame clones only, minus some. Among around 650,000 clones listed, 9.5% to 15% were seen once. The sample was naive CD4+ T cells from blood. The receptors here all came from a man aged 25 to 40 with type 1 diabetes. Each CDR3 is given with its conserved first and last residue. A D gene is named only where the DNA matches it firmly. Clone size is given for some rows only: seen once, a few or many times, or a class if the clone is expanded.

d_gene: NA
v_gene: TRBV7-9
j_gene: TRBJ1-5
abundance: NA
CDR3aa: CASSLGGTSNQPQHF
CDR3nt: TGTGCCAGCAGCTTGGGGGGGACAAGCAATCAGCCCCAGCATTTT

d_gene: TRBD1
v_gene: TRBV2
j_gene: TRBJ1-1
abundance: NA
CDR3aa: CASSGQGIMNTEAFF
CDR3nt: TGTGCCAGCAGTGGACAGGGGATTATGAACACTGAAGCTTTCTTT

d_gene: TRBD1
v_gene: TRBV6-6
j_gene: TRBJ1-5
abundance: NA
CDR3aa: CASIGTVLNQPQHF
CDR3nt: TGTGCCAGCATTGGGACAGTCCTCAATCAGCCCCAGCATTTT

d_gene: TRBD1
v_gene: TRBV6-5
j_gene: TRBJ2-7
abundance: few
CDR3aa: CASSPDRGGSYEQYF
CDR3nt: TGTGCCAGCAGTCCGGACAGGGGAGGGTCCTACGAGCAGTACTTC

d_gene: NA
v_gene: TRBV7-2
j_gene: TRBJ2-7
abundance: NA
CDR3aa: CASSADESYEQYF
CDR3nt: TGTGCCAGCAGCGCCGACGAGTCCTACGAGCAGTACTTC

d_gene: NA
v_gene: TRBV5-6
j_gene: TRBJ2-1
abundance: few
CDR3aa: CASSLGQGFYNEQFF
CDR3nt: TGTGCCAGCAGCTTGGGTCAGGGCTTCTACAATGAGCAGTTCTTC

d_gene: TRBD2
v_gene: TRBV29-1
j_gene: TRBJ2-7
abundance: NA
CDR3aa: CSALGTSGGREQYF
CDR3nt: TGCAGCGCACTTGGGACTAGCGGGGGGAGAGAGCAGTACTTC

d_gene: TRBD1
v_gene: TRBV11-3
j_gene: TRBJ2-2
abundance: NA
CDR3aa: CASSGTGDTGELFF
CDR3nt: TGTGCCAGCAGCGGGACAGGAGACACCGGGGAGCTGTTTTTT

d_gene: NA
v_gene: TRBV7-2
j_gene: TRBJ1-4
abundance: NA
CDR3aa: CASSPPVGKLFF
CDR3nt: TGTGCCAGCAGCCCGCCGGTGGGAAAACTGTTTTTT

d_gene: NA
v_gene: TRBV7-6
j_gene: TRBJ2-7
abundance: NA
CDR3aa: CASSLEGALHSYEQYF
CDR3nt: TGTGCCAGCAGCTTAGAAGGGGCCCTCCACTCCTACGAGCAGTACTTC

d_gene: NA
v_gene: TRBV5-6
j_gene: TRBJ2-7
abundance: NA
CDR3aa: CASSFGPNGFNEQYF
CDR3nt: TGTGCCAGCAGCTTCGGGCCTAACGGATTCAACGAGCAGTACTTC

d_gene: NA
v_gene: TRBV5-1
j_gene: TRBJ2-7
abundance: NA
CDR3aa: CASSLQGTTYEQYF
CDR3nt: TGCGCCAGCAGCTTGCAGGGGACCACCTACGAGCAGTACTTC

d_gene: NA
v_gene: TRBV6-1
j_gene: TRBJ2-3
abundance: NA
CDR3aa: CASSKSPITDTQYF
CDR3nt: TGTGCCAGCAGTAAAAGCCCTATCACAGATACGCAGTATTTT

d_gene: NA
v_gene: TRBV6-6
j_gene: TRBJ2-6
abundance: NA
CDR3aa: CASSFTSPGANVLTF
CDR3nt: TGTGCCAGCAGTTTCACCTCCCCCGGGGCCAACGTCCTGACTTTC